This T cell receptor beta chain was sequenced during a study of naive and memory T cell subsets listed by TCRdb under 2017. Study-wide context: An open-source, UMI-based TCR alpha and beta sequencing pipeline was applied to sorted naive and memory peripheral blood T cell subsets. The results of the functional CMV T cell responses matched the IgG serology results in every case. RNA was DNase-treated and reverse transcribed with TCR constant-region primers, mostly using SuperScript III. Here is what the overall study found, with its caveats: No ground truth was available to validate the repertoire findings for the naive and memory subsets. RNA-based TCR counts may be affected by expression changes linked to T cell activation and differentiation. Clonotypes were defined as single alpha or beta chain sequences, not paired alpha/beta receptors. In both CD4 and CD8 cells, a rise in Gini index and a fall in Shannon and inverse Simpson diversity were observed from naive through CM, EM and EMRA. Following error correction, more than 85% of naive TCR sequences occurred only once, which made naive abundance distributions much steeper than those of memory subsets. A power law was followed by TCR abundance, with an exponent that differed between naive and memory subsets but was consistent across the three individuals.

Receptors were amplified or captured by UMI-ligation and nested PCR. The beta constant-region primer was an equimolar mix of two oligonucleotides covering both TRBC1 and TRBC2. Four rounds of PCR, combining the SP2 primer with nested alpha and beta constant-region primers, were used to amplify the ligated cDNA. A single-stranded oligonucleotide bearing the SP2 primer plus a 12-nucleotide UMI was ligated onto the 3' end of the cDNA by T4 RNA ligase 1. Incubation of the ligation reaction lasted about 19-24 hours at 16 degrees C. PCR2 was typically performed as a SYBR Green qPCR and was stopped at a predetermined threshold so that over-amplification was prevented. Every purification after the first one was done using Agencourt AMPure XP magnetic beads. Library quantification was done by Qubit, followed by a TapeStation check on which the main peak was expected at around 650 bp. Pooled libraries were sequenced on an Illumina MiSeq with v2 2x251 paired-end kits, typically giving roughly 0.85-2.2 million reads per sample. Each sample was pooled at about 4.2 nM, and about 5-8% PhiX was included to help cluster recognition. On the study's bioinformatics: FASTQ reads processed by Demultiplexor were assigned V and J genes by Decombinator through tag matching that tolerated a single base-pair mismatch. Collapsinator used UMIs to correct both sequencing errors and frequency errors arising from PCR heterogeneity. TCRs were translated and CDR3s were extracted from the conserved cysteine to the FGXG phenylalanine by CDR3Translator, with non-productive sequences being flagged. Repertoires were subsampled to equal numbers of UMI-defined TCRs before Gini, Shannon entropy and inverse Simpson indices were calculated. Clonotype abundance distributions were fitted to a power law by maximum likelihood within the linear range. Similar UMI counts, unique TCR numbers and clonal distributions were obtained with the pipeline and with MIGEC on one naive CD8 sample. Repertoires were searched for roughly 7,300 CMV-associated CDR3 sequences compiled from VDJdb and a published dataset. In TCRdb, the public reads were trimmed at Q25 with fastp and aligned with MiXCR, with productive beta chains retained. CDR3 protein sequences are deduplicated, and each keeps its most common genes and DNA. In this record, the V and J calls reflect TCRdb's handling and not the investigators' own analysis. The sample contains roughly 130,000 distinct CDR3 sequences, 36% of them found a single time. Approximately 0.9% of the sample is in the top ten clones.

Reading from cysteine to phenylalanine, the CDR3 counts 12 amino acids. The CDR3 DNA has 36 bases and is translated from base 1. The trim is 7 bases for V and 5 bases for J, with a gap of 12 bases between the germline ends. Sequences SQVTM (CDR1) and ANQGSEA (CDR2) are obtained from the germline V gene. From the second PCR step onward, the TCR alpha chain libraries and the TCR beta chain libraries were amplified separately. To determine each donor's CMV status, fresh PBMCs were stimulated overnight with CMV viral lysate, and IFNgamma production from CD4+ T cells was then assessed. CD4 T cells were positively selected with Miltenyi beads, followed by positive selection of CD8 T cells from the CD4-negative fraction. Cells were stained for CD3, CD4, CD8, CD45RA, CD27 and a live/dead dye and were sorted on a BD Aria II into four subsets based on CD45RA and CD27. A few healthy volunteers provided blood, and each donor's sample was split into CD4 and CD8 T cells and then further divided into four differentiation subsets. Approximately 120 ml of peripheral blood was taken from each donor, and PBMC were separated by density-gradient centrifugation on Ficoll-Paque PLUS. The sorted cells were lysed in RLT buffer, after which RNA was extracted using a Qiagen RNeasy kit and kept at -80 degrees C.

With regard to this clonotype: This clone's antigen is unknown. No base-level quality is on record; no much larger clone is a single base apart.

The chain couples TRBV29-1 to TRBJ2-1; the D segment might be TRBD1 or TRBD2, since each matches 6 bases. Sequencing input: central memory CD4+ T cells from blood. The label giving this sample's cell subset or site can be read as: central memory, CD45RA- CD27+. The TCR comes from a human donor in good health. The CDR3: CSGGAWDNEQFF. The nucleotides read TGCAGCGGGGGGGCCTGGGACAATGAGCAGTTCTTC.